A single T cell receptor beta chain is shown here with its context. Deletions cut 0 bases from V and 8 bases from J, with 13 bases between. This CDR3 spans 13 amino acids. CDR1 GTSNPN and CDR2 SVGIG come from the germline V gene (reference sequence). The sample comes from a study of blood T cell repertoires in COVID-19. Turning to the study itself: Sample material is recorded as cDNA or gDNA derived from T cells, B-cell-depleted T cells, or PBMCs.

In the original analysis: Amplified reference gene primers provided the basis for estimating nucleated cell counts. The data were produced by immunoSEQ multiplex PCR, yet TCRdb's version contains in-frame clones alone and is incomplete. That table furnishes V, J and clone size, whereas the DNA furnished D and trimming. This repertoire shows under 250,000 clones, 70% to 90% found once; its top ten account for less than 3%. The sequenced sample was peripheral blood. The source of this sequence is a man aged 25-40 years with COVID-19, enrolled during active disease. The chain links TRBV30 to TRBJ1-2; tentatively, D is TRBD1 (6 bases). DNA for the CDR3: TGTGCCTGGAGTGTACGGGGGGCGCGGGGCTACACCTTC. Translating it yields CAWSVRGARGYTF.